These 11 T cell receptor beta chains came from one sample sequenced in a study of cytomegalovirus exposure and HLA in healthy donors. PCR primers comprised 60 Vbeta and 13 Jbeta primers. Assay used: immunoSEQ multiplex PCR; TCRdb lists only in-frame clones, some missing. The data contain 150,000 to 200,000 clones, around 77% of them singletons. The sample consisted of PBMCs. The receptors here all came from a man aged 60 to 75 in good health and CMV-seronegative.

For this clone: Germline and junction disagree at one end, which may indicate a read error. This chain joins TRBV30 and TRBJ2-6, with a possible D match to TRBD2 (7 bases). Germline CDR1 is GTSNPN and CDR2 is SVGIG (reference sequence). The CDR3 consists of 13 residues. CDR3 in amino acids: CAWSVGGANVLPF. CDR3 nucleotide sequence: TGTGCCTGGAGTGTGGGGGGGGCCAACGTCCTGCCTTTC.

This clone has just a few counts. The CDR3 spells CASSRAGSYEQYF. CDR3 coding DNA: TGTGCCAGCAGCCGGGCGGGGTCCTACGAGCAGTACTTC. V gene TRBV5-6 combines with J gene TRBJ2-7; a weak D match, TRBD2 (6 bases). Trimming left V 4 bases short and J 1 base short, with 9 bases between. CDR1 is SGHDT and CDR2 is YYEEEE in the germline V gene. This CDR3 comprises 13 residues.

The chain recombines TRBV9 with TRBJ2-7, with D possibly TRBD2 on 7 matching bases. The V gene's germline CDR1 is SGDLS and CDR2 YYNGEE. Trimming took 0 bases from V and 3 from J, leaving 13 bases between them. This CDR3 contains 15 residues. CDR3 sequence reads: CASSVGGGHFYEQYF. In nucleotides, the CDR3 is TGTGCCAGCAGCGTAGGGGGGGGACATTTCTACGAGCAGTACTTC.

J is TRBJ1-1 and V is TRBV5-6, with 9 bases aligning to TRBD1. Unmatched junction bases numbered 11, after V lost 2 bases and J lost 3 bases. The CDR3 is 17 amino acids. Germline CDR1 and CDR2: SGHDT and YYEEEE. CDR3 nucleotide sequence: TGTGCCAGCAGCTTCCCCTTGGACAGGGGTGGTGACACTGAAGCTTTCTTT. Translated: CASSFPLDRGGDTEAFF. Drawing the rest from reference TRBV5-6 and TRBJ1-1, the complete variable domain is DAGVTQSPTHLIKTRGQQVTLRCSPKSGHDTVSWYQQALGQGPQFIFQYYEEEERQRGNFPDRFSGHQFPNYSSELNVNALLLGDSALYLCASSFPLDRGGDTEAFFGQGTRLTVV.

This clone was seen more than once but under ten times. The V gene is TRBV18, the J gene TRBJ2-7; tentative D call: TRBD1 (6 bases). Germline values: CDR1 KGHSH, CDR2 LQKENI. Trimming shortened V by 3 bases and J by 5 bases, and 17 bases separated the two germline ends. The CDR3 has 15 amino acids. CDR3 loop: CASSPRGQGPHEQYF. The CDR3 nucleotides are TGTGCCAGCTCACCCAGGGGTCAGGGCCCCCACGAGCAGTACTTC.

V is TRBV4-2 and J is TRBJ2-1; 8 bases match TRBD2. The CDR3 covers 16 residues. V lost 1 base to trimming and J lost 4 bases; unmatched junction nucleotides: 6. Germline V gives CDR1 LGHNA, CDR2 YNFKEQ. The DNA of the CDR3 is TGTGCCAGCAGCCAAGCCCGGGGGGGCCGGTACAATGAGCAGTTCTTC. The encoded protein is CASSQARGGRYNEQFF.

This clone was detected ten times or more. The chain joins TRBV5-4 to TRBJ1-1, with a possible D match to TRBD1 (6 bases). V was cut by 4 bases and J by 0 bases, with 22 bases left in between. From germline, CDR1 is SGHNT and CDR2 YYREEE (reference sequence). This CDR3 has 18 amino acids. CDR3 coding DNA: TGTGCCAGCAGCCCCAGCCTCACGGGGGGCTTAATGAACACTGAAGCTTTCTTT. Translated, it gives CASSPSLTGGLMNTEAFF.

The CDR3 DNA follows: TGTGCCAGCAGTCCACTCGGGGGGGCCGGTGAGACCCAGTACTTC. It is translated as CASSPLGGAGETQYF. The rearrangement uses TRBV6-5 and TRBJ2-5; 8 bases are shared with TRBD2. The CDR3 runs to 15 residues. Trimming at V came to 5 bases and at J to 5 bases, leaving 10 bases not matched to a gene. Germline V gene lookup returns CDR1 MNHEY and CDR2 SVGAGI.

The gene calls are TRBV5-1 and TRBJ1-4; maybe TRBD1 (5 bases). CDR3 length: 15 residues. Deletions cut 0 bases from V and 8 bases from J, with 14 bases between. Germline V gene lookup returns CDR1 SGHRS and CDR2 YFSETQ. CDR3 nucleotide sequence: TGCGCCAGCAGCTTGGGTTCCAGGGTTGGAGAAAAACTGTTTTTT. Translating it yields CASSLGSRVGEKLFF.

CDR3 sequence (DNA): TGTGCCAGCAGTCCCAGGGATTACACCGGGGAGCTGTTTTTT. It translates to CASSPRDYTGELFF. The chain links TRBV7-8 to TRBJ2-2; the D gene is possibly TRBD1 (5 bases). The CDR3 totals 14 residues. V lost 6 bases to trimming and J lost 3 bases, with 11 bases between them. From germline, CDR1 is SGHVS and CDR2 FQNEAQ.

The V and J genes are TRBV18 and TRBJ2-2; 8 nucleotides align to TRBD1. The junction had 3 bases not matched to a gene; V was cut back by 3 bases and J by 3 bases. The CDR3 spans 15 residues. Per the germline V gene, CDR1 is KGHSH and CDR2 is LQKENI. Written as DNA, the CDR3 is TGTGCCAGCTCACCGTTACAGGGGGACACCGGGGAGCTGTTTTTT. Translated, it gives CASSPLQGDTGELFF.